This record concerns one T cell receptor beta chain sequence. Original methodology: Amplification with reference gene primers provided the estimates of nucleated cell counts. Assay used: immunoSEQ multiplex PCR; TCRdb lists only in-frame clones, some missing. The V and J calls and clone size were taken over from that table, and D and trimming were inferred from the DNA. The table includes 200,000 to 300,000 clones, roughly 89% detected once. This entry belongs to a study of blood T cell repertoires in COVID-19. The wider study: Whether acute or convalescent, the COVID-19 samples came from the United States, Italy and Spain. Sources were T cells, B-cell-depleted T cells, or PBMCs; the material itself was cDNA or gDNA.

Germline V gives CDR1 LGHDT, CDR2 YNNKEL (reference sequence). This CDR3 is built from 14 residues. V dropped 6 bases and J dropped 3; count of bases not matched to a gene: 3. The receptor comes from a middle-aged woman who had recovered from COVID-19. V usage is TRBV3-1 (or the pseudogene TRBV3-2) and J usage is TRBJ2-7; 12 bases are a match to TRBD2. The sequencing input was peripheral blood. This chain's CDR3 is CASRASGGVYEQYF. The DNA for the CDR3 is TGTGCCAGCAGGGCTAGCGGGGGGGTCTACGAGCAGTACTTC.